This record looks at one T cell receptor (beta chain) sequence and its context. The source of the sample is a study of CD8 T cells in Susac syndrome. Blood CD8+ and CD4+ T cells underwent high-throughput TCR beta sequencing. Germline CDR1 reads SEHNR; CDR2 reads FQNEAQ (reference sequence). There are 18 residues in the CDR3. The J segment lost 0 bases and the V segment lost 3 bases, leaving 10 bases of the junction unmatched. The RNA, about 0.45 to 1 ug, was put through reverse transcription using random hexamers. MiXCR, applied by TCRdb to the immunoSEQ multiplex PCR reads, yields one record per CDR3 protein. The sample contains about 440,000 distinct CDR3 sequences, 75% to 90% of which appear only once.

The TCR originated in a human donor with multiple sclerosis. The sequenced material came from CD8+ T cells from PBMCs. The chain couples TRBV7-9 to TRBJ2-1, with 8 nucleotides matching TRBD2. The CDR3 sequence is CASSFLATSDSSYNEQFF. The CDR3 DNA reads as TGTGCCAGCAGCTTCCTGGCGACTAGCGACAGCTCCTACAATGAGCAGTTCTTC.